These 8 T cell receptor beta chains were all obtained from the same sample, sequenced in a study of neurological immune-mediated disorders. One entry per CDR3 protein results from TCRdb running MiXCR on the 5' RACE reads. The data contain 110,000 or so distinct CDR3 sequences, about 3.2% of them seen just once; the ten biggest clones take up around 1.4%. Source material: PBMCs. Receptors originate from a woman aged 25 to 39 with multiple sclerosis.

This clonotype was found many times. This rearrangement joins TRBV6-5 to TRBJ1-2, with D hard to call. Germline-derived CDR1 and CDR2 are MNHEY and SVGAGI. CDR3 size: 15 residues. Trimming took off 5 bases at V and 9 bases at J, with 22 bases between the two ends. In DNA, the CDR3 is TGTGCCAGCAGTGCAGCCAAGTGGAGCCCAGATAGCTACACCTTC. Protein product: CASSAAKWSPDSYTF.

This clonotype was seen ten or more times. The V call is TRBV10-3, the J call TRBJ2-7; D perhaps matches TRBD1 (5 bases). CDR1 is ENHRY and CDR2 is SYGVKD in the germline V gene. V was clipped by 2 bases and J by 3 bases, with 8 bases between them. This CDR3 comprises 13 residues. The CDR3 spells CAISELTVYEQYF. CDR3 DNA sequence: TGTGCCATCAGTGAGCTGACAGTCTACGAGCAGTACTTC.

This clonotype was observed many times. The J gene is TRBJ1-1, the V gene TRBV6-6; D is uncertain. CDR3 length: 14 residues. Germline V lookup: CDR1 MNHNY, CDR2 SVGAGI (reference sequence). Trimming cost V 3 bases and J 0 bases, with 8 bases left between them. The CDR3 DNA follows: TGTGCCAGCAGTTATCGTGCTTTGAACACTGAAGCTTTCTTT. Its protein is CASSYRALNTEAFF.

This clonotype appeared many times. The chain joins TRBV25-1 to TRBJ1-3; D perhaps matches TRBD1 (5 bases). Trimming stripped 1 base from V and 6 bases from J, with 10 bases between. Germline V gene data show CDR1 as MGHDK and CDR2 as SYGVNS. The CDR3 is 14 amino acids. CDR3 loop: CASSESGGANTIYF. The CDR3 bases are TGTGCCAGCAGTGAATCGGGCGGGGCAAACACCATATATTTT. The whole variable domain, remainder taken from reference TRBV25-1 and TRBJ1-3, is EADIYQTPRYLVIGTGKKITLECSQTMGHDKMYWYQQDPGMELHLIHYSYGVNSTEKGDLSSESTVSRIRTEHFPLTLESARPSHTSQYLCASSESGGANTIYFGEGSWLTVV.

This clonotype was detected many times. The chain combines TRBV20-1 with TRBJ2-1; D is possibly TRBD1 (7 bases). The V gene lost 5 bases and the J gene lost 9 bases, with 11 bases spanning the gap. From germline, CDR1 is DFQATT and CDR2 SNEGSKA (reference sequence). This CDR3 has 11 residues. CDR3 sequence reads: CSAQGGREQFF. The CDR3, as DNA: TGCAGTGCTCAGGGGGGCCGTGAGCAGTTCTTC.

This clonotype was seen many times. The rearrangement uses TRBV6-5 and TRBJ1-6; 9 bases match TRBD1. Trimming at V came to 4 bases and at J to 4 bases, leaving 8 bases not matched to a gene. CDR1 is MNHEY and CDR2 is SVGAGI in the germline V gene. The CDR3 is made up of 17 amino acids. The CDR3 DNA reads as TGTGCCAGCAGTTTCTCGACGACAGGGGGATATAATTCACCCCTCCACTTT. As protein: CASSFSTTGGYNSPLHF.

This clonotype appeared many times. This sequence joins TRBV3-1 and TRBJ2-2, with 7 bases matching TRBD1. The J segment lost 0 bases and the V segment lost 4 bases, leaving 5 bases of the junction unmatched. CDR3 length: 16 residues. The germline V gene encodes CDR1 LGHDT and CDR2 YNNKEL (reference sequence). The CDR3, as DNA: TGTGCCAGCAGCCGAGACAGGGCCCCGAACACCGGGGAGCTGTTTTTT. This codes for CASSRDRAPNTGELFF.

The table lists this clonotype with many counts. The V gene is TRBV12-3 or TRBV12-4, the J gene TRBJ1-1; perhaps TRBD1 as D (6 bases). This CDR3 comprises 12 residues. The ends were cut back, 2 bases at V and 11 bases at J, with 12 bases in the middle. As DNA, the CDR3 is TGTGCCAGCAGTTTAATAGGGGGATGGGCTTTCTTT. Its protein product is CASSLIGGWAFF.